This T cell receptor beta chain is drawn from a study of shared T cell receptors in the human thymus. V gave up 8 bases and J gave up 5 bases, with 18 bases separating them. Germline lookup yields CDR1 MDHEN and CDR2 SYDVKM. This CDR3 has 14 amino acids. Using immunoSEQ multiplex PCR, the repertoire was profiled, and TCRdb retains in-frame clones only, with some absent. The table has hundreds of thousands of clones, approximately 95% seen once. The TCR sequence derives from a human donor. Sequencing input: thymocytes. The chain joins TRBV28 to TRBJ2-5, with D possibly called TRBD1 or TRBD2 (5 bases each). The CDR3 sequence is CASRGSGEQETQYF. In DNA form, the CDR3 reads TGTGCCAGCCGGGGCTCCGGTGAGCAGGAGACCCAGTACTTC.